This TCR beta chain came from a study of shared clonotypes between healthy human individuals. Study conclusions and caveats: Genetic and exposure-history diversity was limited by the few donors.

Investigators divided CD4+ cells into CD45RA+ naive and CD45RA-negative memory subsets. Comment on this clone: As yet, its antigen is unknown.

The CDR3 covers 16 residues. From germline, CDR1 is SNHLY and CDR2 FYNNEI. The J segment lost 2 bases and the V segment lost 2 bases, leaving 5 bases of the junction unmatched. The table came from immunoSEQ multiplex PCR; TCRdb's copy has only in-frame clones and leaves some out. The sample has about 1 million clones, about 75% seen once. This TCR derives from a man between 18 and 29 years old in good health. Specimen: memory CD4+ T cells sorted from blood. The subset was: CD45RA-negative fraction. The V gene is TRBV2, the J gene TRBJ2-1, with TRBD2 matching 8 bases. In nucleotides, the CDR3 is TGTGCCAGCAGTGAAATGGCGGGGGGCACCTACAATGAGCAGTTCTTC. It codes for CASSEMAGGTYNEQFF.